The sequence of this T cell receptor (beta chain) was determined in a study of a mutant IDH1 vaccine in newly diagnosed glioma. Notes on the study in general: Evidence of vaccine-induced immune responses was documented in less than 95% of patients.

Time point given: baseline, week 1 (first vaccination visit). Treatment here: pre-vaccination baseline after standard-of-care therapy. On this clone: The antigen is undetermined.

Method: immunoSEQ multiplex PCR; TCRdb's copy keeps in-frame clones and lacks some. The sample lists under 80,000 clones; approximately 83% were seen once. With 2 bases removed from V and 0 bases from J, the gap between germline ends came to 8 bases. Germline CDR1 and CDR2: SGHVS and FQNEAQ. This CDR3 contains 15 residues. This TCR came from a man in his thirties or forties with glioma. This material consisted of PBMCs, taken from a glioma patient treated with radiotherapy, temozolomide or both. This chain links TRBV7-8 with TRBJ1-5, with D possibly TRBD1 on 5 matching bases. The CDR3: CASSLRGGSNQPQHF. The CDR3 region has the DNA TGTGCCAGCAGCTTAAGGGGAGGTAGCAATCAGCCCCAGCATTTT.